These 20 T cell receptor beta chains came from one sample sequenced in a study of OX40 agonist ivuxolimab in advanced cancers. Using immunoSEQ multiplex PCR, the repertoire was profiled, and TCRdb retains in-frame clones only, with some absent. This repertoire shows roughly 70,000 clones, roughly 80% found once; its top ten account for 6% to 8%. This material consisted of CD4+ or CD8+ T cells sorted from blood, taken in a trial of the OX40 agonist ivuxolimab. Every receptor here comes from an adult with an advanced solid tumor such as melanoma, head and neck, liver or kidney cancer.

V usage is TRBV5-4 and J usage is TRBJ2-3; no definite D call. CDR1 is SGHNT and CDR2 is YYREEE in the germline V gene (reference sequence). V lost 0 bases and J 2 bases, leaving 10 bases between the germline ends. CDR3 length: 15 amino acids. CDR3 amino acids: CASSLDEAITDTQYF. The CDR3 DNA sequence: TGTGCCAGCAGCTTGGATGAGGCCATCACAGATACGCAGTATTTT.

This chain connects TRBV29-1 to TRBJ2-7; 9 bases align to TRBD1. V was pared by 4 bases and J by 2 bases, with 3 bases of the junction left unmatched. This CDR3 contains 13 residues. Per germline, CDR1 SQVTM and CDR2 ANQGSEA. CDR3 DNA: TGCAGCGTTGTGCGACAGGGGGCCTACGAGCAGTACTTC. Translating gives CSVVRQGAYEQYF.

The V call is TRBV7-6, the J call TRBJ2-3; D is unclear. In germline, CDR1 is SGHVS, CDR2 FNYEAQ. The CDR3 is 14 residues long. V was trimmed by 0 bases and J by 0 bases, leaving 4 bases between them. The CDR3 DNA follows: TGTGCCAGCAGCTTAGCTCCCAGCACAGATACGCAGTATTTT. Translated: CASSLAPSTDTQYF.

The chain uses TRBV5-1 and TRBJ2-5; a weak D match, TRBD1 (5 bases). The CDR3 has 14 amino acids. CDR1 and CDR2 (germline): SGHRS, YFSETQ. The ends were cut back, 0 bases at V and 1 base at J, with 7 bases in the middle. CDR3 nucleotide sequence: TGCGCCAGCAGCTTGGGGGGCGGCCAAGAGACCCAGTACTTC. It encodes CASSLGGGQETQYF.

CDR3 bases: TGTGCCAGCAAGCAGGGGTCCTACAATGAGCAGTTCTTC. Amino acid sequence: CASKQGSYNEQFF. V and J are TRBV18 and TRBJ2-1; D is possibly TRBD1 (6 bases). Germline V lookup: CDR1 KGHSH, CDR2 LQKENI. V was shortened by 8 bases and J by 1 base, with 9 bases between the two germline ends. This CDR3 is built from 13 residues.

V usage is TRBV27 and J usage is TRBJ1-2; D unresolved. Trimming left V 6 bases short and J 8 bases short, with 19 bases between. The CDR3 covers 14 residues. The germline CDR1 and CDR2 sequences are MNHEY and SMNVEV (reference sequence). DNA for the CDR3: TGTGCCAGCAGCAAGAGTAGGGCAGAAGGGGGCTACACCTTC. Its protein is CASSKSRAEGGYTF.

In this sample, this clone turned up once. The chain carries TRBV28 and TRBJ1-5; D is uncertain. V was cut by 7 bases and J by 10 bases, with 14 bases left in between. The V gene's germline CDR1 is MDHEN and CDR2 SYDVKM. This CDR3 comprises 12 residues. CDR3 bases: TGTGCCAGCACCTCGAACCCTCTTCCCCAGCATTTT. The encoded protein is CASTSNPLPQHF.

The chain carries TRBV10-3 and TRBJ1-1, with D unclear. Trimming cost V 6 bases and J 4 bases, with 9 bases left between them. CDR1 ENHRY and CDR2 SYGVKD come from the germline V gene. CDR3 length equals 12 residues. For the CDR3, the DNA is TGTGCCATCAGAAGCTCCATCACTGAAGCTTTCTTT. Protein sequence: CAIRSSITEAFF.

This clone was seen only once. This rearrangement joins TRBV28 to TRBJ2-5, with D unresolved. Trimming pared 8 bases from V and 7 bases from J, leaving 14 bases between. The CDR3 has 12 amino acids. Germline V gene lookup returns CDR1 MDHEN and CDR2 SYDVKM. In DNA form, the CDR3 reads TGTGCCAGCCGCGGCCCCAAGAGGACCCAGTACTTC. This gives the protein CASRGPKRTQYF.

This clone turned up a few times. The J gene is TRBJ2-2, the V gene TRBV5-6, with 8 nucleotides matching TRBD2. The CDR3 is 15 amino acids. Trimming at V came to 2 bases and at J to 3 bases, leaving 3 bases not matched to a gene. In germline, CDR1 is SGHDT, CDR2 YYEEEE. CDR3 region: CASSFAGRDTGELFF. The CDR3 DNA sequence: TGTGCCAGCAGCTTCGCCGGGAGGGACACCGGGGAGCTGTTTTTT.

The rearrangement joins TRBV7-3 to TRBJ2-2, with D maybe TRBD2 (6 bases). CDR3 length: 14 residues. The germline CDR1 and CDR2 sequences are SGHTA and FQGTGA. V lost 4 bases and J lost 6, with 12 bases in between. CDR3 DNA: TGTGCCAGCAGCTCCACCGGGGGAGCCGGGGAGCTGTTTTTT. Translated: CASSSTGGAGELFF.

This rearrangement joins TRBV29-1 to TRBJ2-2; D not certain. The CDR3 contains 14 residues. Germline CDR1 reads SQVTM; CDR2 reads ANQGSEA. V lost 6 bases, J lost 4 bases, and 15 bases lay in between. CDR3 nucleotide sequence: TGCAGCGTCCGGAGACCCACCGGCACCGGGGAGCTGTTTTTT. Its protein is CSVRRPTGTGELFF.

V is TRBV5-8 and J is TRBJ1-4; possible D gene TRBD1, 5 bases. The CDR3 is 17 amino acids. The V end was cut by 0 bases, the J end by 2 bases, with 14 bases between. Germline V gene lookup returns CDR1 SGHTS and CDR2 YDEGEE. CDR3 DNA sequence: TGTGCCAGCAGCTTGGCTCTGGGGCCGGGTACTAATGAAAAACTGTTTTTT. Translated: CASSLALGPGTNEKLFF.

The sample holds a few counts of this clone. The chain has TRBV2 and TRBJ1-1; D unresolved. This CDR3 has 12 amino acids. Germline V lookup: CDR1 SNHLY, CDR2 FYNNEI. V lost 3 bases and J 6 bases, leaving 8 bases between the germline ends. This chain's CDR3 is CASSDEGAEAFF. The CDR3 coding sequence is TGTGCCAGCAGTGACGAAGGTGCTGAAGCTTTCTTT.

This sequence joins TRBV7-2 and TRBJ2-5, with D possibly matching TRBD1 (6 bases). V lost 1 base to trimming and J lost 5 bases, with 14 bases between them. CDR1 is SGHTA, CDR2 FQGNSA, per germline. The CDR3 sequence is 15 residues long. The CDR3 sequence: CASSLEGQRDETQYF. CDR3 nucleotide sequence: TGTGCCAGCAGCTTAGAGGGACAAAGGGACGAGACCCAGTACTTC.

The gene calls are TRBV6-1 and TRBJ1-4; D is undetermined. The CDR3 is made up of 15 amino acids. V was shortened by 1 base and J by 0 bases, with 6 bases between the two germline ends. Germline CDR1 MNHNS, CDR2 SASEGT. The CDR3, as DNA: TGTGCCAGCAGTGAAGGGCTCACAACTAATGAAAAACTGTTTTTT. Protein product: CASSEGLTTNEKLFF.

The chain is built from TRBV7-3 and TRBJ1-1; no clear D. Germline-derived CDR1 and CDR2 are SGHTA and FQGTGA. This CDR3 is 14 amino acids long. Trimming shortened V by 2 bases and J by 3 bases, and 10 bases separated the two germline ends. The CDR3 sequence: CASSLDRGDTEAFF. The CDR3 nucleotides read TGTGCCAGCAGCTTAGACCGTGGGGACACTGAAGCTTTCTTT.

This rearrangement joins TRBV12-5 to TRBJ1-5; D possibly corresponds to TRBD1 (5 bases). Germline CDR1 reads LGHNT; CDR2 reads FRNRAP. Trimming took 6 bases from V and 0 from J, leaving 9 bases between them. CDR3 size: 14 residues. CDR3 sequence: CASGLQGSNQPQHF. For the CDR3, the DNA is TGTGCTAGTGGCCTTCAGGGTAGCAATCAGCCCCAGCATTTT. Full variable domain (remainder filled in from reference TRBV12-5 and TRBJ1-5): DARVTQTPRHKVTEMGQEVTMRCQPILGHNTVFWYRQTMMQGLELLAYFRNRAPLDDSGMPKDRFSAEMPDATLATLKIQPSEPRDSAVYFCASGLQGSNQPQHFGDGTRLSIL.

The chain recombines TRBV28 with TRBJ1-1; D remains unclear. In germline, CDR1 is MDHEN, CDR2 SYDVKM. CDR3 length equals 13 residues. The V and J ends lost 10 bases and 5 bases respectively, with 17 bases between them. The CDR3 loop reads CATLDRVETEAFF. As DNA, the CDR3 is TGTGCCACCCTGGACCGGGTAGAGACTGAAGCTTTCTTT. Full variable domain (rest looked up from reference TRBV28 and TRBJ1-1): DVKVTQSSRYLVKRTGEKVFLECVQDMDHENMFWYRQDPGLGLRLIYFSYDVKMKEKGDIPEGYSVSREKKERFSLILESASTNQTSMYLCATLDRVETEAFFGQGTRLTVV.

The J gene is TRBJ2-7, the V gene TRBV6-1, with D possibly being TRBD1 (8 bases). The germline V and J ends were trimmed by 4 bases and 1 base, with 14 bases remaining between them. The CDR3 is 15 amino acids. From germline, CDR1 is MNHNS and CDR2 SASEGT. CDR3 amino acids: CASSGQGRGSYEQYF. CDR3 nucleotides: TGTGCCAGCAGTGGACAGGGGAGGGGGTCCTACGAGCAGTACTTC.